One and the same sample provided the 26 T cell receptor beta chains below, sequenced in a study of cytomegalovirus exposure and HLA in healthy donors. The PCR made use of 60 Vbeta and 13 Jbeta primers. Here immunoSEQ multiplex PCR was the method, and the copy in TCRdb shows in-frame clones only, minus some. Of about 160,000 clones listed, 60% to 80% were seen once; the top ten hold 8.5% to 10%. The sequenced material came from PBMCs. The receptor source for this set is a man younger than 35 in good health and CMV-seropositive.

The CDR3, as DNA: TGTGCCAGCAGCTTGGTGGGGGCCGGACAGCCCCAGCATTTT. Protein: CASSLVGAGQPQHF. V usage is TRBV5-5 and J usage is TRBJ1-5, with D maybe TRBD1 (6 bases). The CDR3 sequence is 14 residues long. V lost 0 bases, J lost 7 bases, and 11 bases lay in between. Germline V lookup: CDR1 SGHKS, CDR2 YYEKEE (reference sequence).

V is TRBV21-1 and J is TRBJ1-1; the table's D call of TRBD1 was not tested on the DNA. TRBV21-1 is noted as a pseudogene. The CDR3 is 15 amino acids. The CDR3 sequence: CASSNQQNMNTEAFF. The CDR3 nucleotides are TGTGCCAGCAGCAACCAACAGAATATGAACACTGAAGCTTTCTTT.

This clone was recorded a few times. The J gene is TRBJ2-7, the V gene TRBV30, with D maybe TRBD1 (5 bases). CDR1 and CDR2 (germline): GTSNPN, SVGIG (reference sequence). V was shortened by 0 bases and J by 2 bases, with 8 bases between the two germline ends. The CDR3 runs to 13 residues. The CDR3 bases are TGTGCCTGGAGTGTTGTAGGGGCCTACGAGCAGTACTTC. Encoded protein: CAWSVVGAYEQYF.

The chain joins TRBV5-3 to TRBJ2-5, with 11 bases that match TRBD2. TRBV5-3 carries the ORF label, with uncertain function. Trimming at V came to 1 base and at J to 5 bases, leaving 4 bases not matched to a gene. The CDR3 is 15 amino acids. This chain's CDR3 is CARSLYSGGAETQYF. The CDR3 DNA follows: TGTGCCAGAAGCTTGTATAGCGGGGGGGCGGAGACCCAGTACTTC.

The chain carries TRBV5-6 and TRBJ1-5, with 7 bases fitting TRBD1. Germline trimming cut 4 bases from V and 7 bases from J; bases unmatched to any gene: 11. The CDR3 loop spans 15 amino acids. The germline V gene encodes CDR1 SGHDT and CDR2 YYEEEE. Written as DNA, the CDR3 is TGTGCCAGCAGCGTCCGCGGGACAGAGGAACAGCCCCAGCATTTT. It specifies CASSVRGTEEQPQHF.

The gene calls are TRBV25-1 and TRBJ2-3; 10 bases match TRBD2. V lost 5 bases, J lost 4 bases, and 9 bases stayed unmatched. Germline lookup yields CDR1 MGHDK and CDR2 SYGVNS. This CDR3 is 16 amino acids long. In nucleotides, the CDR3 is TGTGCCAGCAGTTACTGGGGTAGCGGGAGGCCAGATACGCAGTATTTT. Translated: CASSYWGSGRPDTQYF. The full variable domain, its missing parts supplied by reference TRBV25-1 and TRBJ2-3, is EADIYQTPRYLVIGTGKKITLECSQTMGHDKMYWYQQDPGMELHLIHYSYGVNSTEKGDLSSESTVSRIRTEHFPLTLESARPSHTSQYLCASSYWGSGRPDTQYFGPGTRLTVL.

The chain has TRBV5-1 and TRBJ2-1; 14 nucleotides match TRBD2. The CDR3 covers 16 residues. Per the germline V gene, CDR1 is SGHRS and CDR2 is YFSETQ. V lost 2 bases, J lost 10 bases, and 8 bases stayed unmatched. DNA of the CDR3: TGCGCCAGCAGCTTCGACGGACTAGCGGGAGGAGGGGAGCAGTTCTTC. Its protein product is CASSFDGLAGGGEQFF.

In DNA, the CDR3 is TGTGCCAGCAGTTTATCGGCCGGGACAGGGGACCCTCTGCCCCAGCATTTT. As protein: CASSLSAGTGDPLPQHF. The genes are TRBV27 and TRBJ1-5, with 10 nucleotides matching TRBD1. Germline loops: CDR1 MNHEY, CDR2 SMNVEV (reference sequence). CDR3 length: 17 amino acids. V shed 0 bases and J 9 bases; nucleotides not matched to a gene: 11.

The J gene is TRBJ2-1, the V gene TRBV19, with 7 bases lining up with TRBD2. With V trimmed by 10 bases and J by 7 bases, 10 bases remained unmatched. The CDR3 runs to 13 residues. In germline, CDR1 is LNHDA, CDR2 SQIVND (reference sequence). The CDR3 region is CATASGVWNEQFF. Written as DNA, the CDR3 is TGTGCCACCGCTAGCGGTGTGTGGAATGAGCAGTTCTTC. Full variable domain (remainder filled in from reference TRBV19 and TRBJ2-1): DGGITQSPKYLFRKEGQNVTLSCEQNLNHDAMYWYRQDPGQGLRLIYYSQIVNDFQKGDIAEGYSVSREKKESFPLTVTSAQKNPTAFYLCATASGVWNEQFFGPGTRLTVL.

The chain combines TRBV7-6 with TRBJ2-5; D gene unclear. The germline V gene has CDR1 SGHVS and CDR2 FNYEAQ. CDR3 length equals 13 residues. Trimming removed 1 base from V and 0 bases from J, with 3 bases in between. The CDR3 loop reads CASSLVYQETQYF. DNA of the CDR3: TGTGCCAGCAGCTTAGTCTACCAAGAGACCCAGTACTTC.

The rearrangement uses TRBV15 and TRBJ1-5, with TRBD1 matching 7 bases. The CDR3 totals 16 residues. J gave up 0 bases and V 5 bases, and 7 bases lay outside the gene matches. Per germline, CDR1 LNHNV and CDR2 YYDKDF (reference sequence). The CDR3 loop is CATSSRNRGSNQPQHF. DNA of the CDR3: TGTGCCACCAGCTCACGGAACAGGGGTAGCAATCAGCCCCAGCATTTT.

The chain recombines TRBV6-5 with TRBJ1-2; D is undetermined. The CDR3 extends over 13 amino acids. Germline V gene data show CDR1 as MNHEY and CDR2 as SVGAGI. Trimming pared 7 bases from V and 7 bases from J, leaving 16 bases between. The CDR3 coding sequence is TGTGCCAGCATCGCCCGCGGGGAGGGTGGCTACACCTTC. This encodes CASIARGEGGYTF.

J is TRBJ2-5 and V is TRBV6-1; D uncertain. There are 14 residues in the CDR3. The germline gives CDR1 MNHNS, CDR2 SASEGT. Trimming pared 6 bases from V and 0 bases from J, leaving 11 bases between. DNA of the CDR3: TGTGCCAGCAGCCGGCGGCCGAACCAAGAGACCCAGTACTTC. As protein: CASSRRPNQETQYF.

The V and J genes are TRBV7-9 and TRBJ2-2; possible D gene TRBD1, 5 bases. CDR3 length equals 12 residues. The germline V gene encodes CDR1 SEHNR and CDR2 FQNEAQ (reference sequence). The ends were cut back, 5 bases at V and 7 bases at J, with 8 bases in the middle. CDR3 amino acids: CASSRGHGELFF. The CDR3 DNA reads as TGTGCCAGCAGCCGAGGACACGGGGAGCTGTTTTTT. The complete variable domain, with remaining parts taken from reference TRBV7-9 and TRBJ2-2, reads DTGVSQNPRHKITKRGQNVTFRCDPISEHNRLYWYRQTLGQGPEFLTYFQNEAQLEKSRLLSDRFSAERPKGSFSTLEIQRTEQGDSAMYLCASSRGHGELFFGEGSRLTVL.

V gene TRBV6-4 combines with J gene TRBJ1-1, with D possibly matching TRBD1 (6 bases). V was clipped by 6 bases and J by 3 bases, with 17 bases between them. CDR1 is MRHNA and CDR2 is SNTAGT in the germline V gene. The CDR3 loop spans 15 amino acids. The CDR3 sequence: CASSRPGARDTEAFF. For the CDR3, the DNA is TGTGCCAGCAGCCGCCCAGGGGCGCGGGACACTGAAGCTTTCTTT.

The chain employs TRBV19 and TRBJ2-7; TRBD1 matches 8 bases. The germline gives CDR1 LNHDA, CDR2 SQIVND (reference sequence). The V gene end was trimmed by 3 bases and the J gene end by 5 bases; junction bases not matched to a gene: 3. This CDR3 has 13 amino acids. The CDR3 nucleotides read TGTGCCAGTAGTATGGACAGGGCGGACGAGCAGTACTTC. Protein sequence: CASSMDRADEQYF.

The sample holds a few counts of this clone. V gene TRBV11-2 combines with J gene TRBJ1-1; unclear D gene. The germline gives CDR1 SGHAT, CDR2 FQNNGV. The germline V and J ends were trimmed by 7 bases and 0 bases, with 12 bases remaining between them. The CDR3 runs 14 residues. CDR3 nucleotide sequence: TGTGCCAGCAACCAACGGGGTATGAACACTGAAGCTTTCTTT. This codes for CASNQRGMNTEAFF.

This clone was observed a handful of times. V is TRBV7-6 and J is TRBJ1-3, with a weak D call TRBD1 (6 bases). The V end was cut by 1 base, the J end by 0 bases, with 13 bases between. CDR1 and CDR2 from the germline V gene are SGHVS and FNYEAQ. The CDR3 runs to 17 residues. CDR3 amino acids: CASSLGAGALSGNTIYF. CDR3 coding DNA: TGTGCCAGCAGCTTAGGCGCGGGGGCTCTCTCTGGAAACACCATATATTTT.

This sequence joins TRBV4-1 and TRBJ2-5, with 9 nucleotides matching TRBD1. CDR3 size: 15 residues. Trimming took 4 bases from V and 5 from J; bases not matched to a gene: 8. Germline CDR1 MGHRA, CDR2 YSYEKL. The CDR3 loop reads CASSLTGTGTETQYF. Here the CDR3 DNA reads TGCGCCAGCAGCCTAACCGGGACAGGGACGGAGACCCAGTACTTC.

The chain couples TRBV2 to TRBJ2-5, with 9 bases that match TRBD2. The closer fit of TRBJ2-7 to the DNA end suggests the J call may be wrong. CDR3 size: 13 residues. Germline CDR1 is SNHLY and CDR2 is FYNNEI. CDR3 protein: CASTSGVASEQYF. The CDR3, as DNA: TGTGCCAGCACTAGCGGGGTGGCCTCCGAGCAGTACTTC.

J is TRBJ1-6 and V is TRBV2, with no clear D. The CDR3 runs to 14 residues. V was trimmed by 6 bases and J by 8 bases, leaving 14 bases between them. Germline CDR1 and CDR2: SNHLY and FYNNEI. This CDR3 reads CASSVGQEDSPLHF. CDR3 sequence (DNA): TGTGCCAGCAGCGTCGGCCAGGAGGATTCACCCCTCCACTTT.

The chain joins TRBV6-6 to TRBJ1-4, with D maybe TRBD1 (5 bases). The V gene lost 3 bases and the J gene lost 7 bases, with 12 bases spanning the gap. The CDR3 runs to 14 residues. Germline V gene lookup returns CDR1 MNHNY and CDR2 SVGAGI (reference sequence). The CDR3: CASSYRGDGEKLFF. The CDR3 nucleotides are TGTGCCAGCAGTTATAGGGGCGACGGTGAAAAACTGTTTTTT.

V gene TRBV7-2 combines with J gene TRBJ1-3, with D possibly matching TRBD1 (6 bases). The CDR3 is made up of 14 amino acids. Trimming stripped 5 bases from V and 9 bases from J, with 17 bases between. Germline V gene lookup returns CDR1 SGHTA and CDR2 FQGNSA. The CDR3 loop reads CASSPRGGRTTIYF. Here the CDR3 DNA reads TGTGCCAGCAGCCCCAGGGGAGGGAGAACCACCATATATTTT.

The chain joins TRBV9 to TRBJ1-6; 7 bases map to TRBD1. The ends lost 0 bases at V and 8 bases at J; junction bases unmatched: 5. CDR1 and CDR2 from the germline V gene are SGDLS and YYNGEE. This CDR3 is 15 amino acids long. The DNA for the CDR3 is TGTGCCAGCAGCGTAGAAGGGGGCGCGGATTCACCCCTCCACTTT. Residues: CASSVEGGADSPLHF.

CDR3 nucleotides: TGTGCCAGCAACCCATGGGCTAGCGGGAGCACAGATACGCAGTATTTT. Translation gives CASNPWASGSTDTQYF. V and J are TRBV2 and TRBJ2-3; 8 bases are shared with TRBD2. The CDR3 length is 16 residues. The ends lost 7 bases at V and 0 bases at J; junction bases unmatched: 9. From germline, CDR1 is SNHLY and CDR2 FYNNEI.

This chain joins TRBV7-8 and TRBJ2-7; 7 nucleotides match TRBD2. This CDR3 has 15 amino acids. The V gene end was trimmed by 2 bases and the J gene end by 7 bases; junction bases not matched to a gene: 11. Per the germline V gene, CDR1 is SGHVS and CDR2 is FQNEAQ. The CDR3 DNA is TGTGCCAGCAGCTTAAGATCCGGGAGGTCTTGGGAGCAGTACTTC. Translation gives CASSLRSGRSWEQYF.